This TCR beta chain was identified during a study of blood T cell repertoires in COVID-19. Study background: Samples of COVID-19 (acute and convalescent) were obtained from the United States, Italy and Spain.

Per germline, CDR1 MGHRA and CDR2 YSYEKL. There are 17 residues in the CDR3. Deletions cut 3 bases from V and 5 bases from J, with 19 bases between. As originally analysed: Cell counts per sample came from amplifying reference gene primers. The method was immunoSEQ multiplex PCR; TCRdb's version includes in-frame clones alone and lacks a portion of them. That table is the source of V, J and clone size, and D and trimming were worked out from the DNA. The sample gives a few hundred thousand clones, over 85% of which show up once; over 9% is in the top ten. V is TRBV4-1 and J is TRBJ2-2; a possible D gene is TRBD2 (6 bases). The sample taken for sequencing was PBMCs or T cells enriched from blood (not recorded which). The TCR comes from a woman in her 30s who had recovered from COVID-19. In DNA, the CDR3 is TGCGCCAGCAGCCAGTGGAGATCTAGTGCGGGAACCGGGGAGCTGTTTTTT. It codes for CASSQWRSSAGTGELFF.